This T cell receptor beta chain was identified in a study of blood T cell repertoires in COVID-19. Study at large: The origin of the acute and convalescent COVID-19 samples was the United States, Italy and Spain.

The CDR3 consists of 15 residues. J was trimmed by 6 bases and V by 5 bases; bases with no gene match: 7. CDR1 is MNHEY and CDR2 is SVGAGI in the germline V gene. The authors' processing: Reference gene primer amplification in the assay estimated nucleated cell counts. The data were produced by immunoSEQ multiplex PCR, yet TCRdb's version contains in-frame clones alone and is incomplete. Clonal size and the V and J genes are those of that table, whereas D and trimming came from the DNA. This table has approximately 220,000 clones, approximately 90% appearing once. Participants reported their clinical history, and cohort assignment relied on those reports. The recovered donors of Cohort 3 showed two negative PCRs, clearance, or symptom resolution.

The source is a man aged 30 to 39 who had recovered from COVID-19. V usage is TRBV6-5 and J usage is TRBJ2-2; the match to TRBD1 covers 9 bases. Source material: PBMCs or T cells enriched from blood (not recorded which). CDR3 loop: CASSPPGTGSGELFF. The CDR3 coding sequence is TGTGCCAGCAGTCCACCCGGGACAGGGTCCGGGGAGCTGTTTTTT.